The T cell receptor (beta chain) described here comes from a study of blood T cells in healthy people across ages. Whole-study context: In model experiments, template switching was able to capture about one barcoded beta molecule for every two T cells that were present. Study-wide results and caveats: Older individuals had lower TCR beta diversity per million T cells (the decline was roughly linear). There were more naive CD4+ cells and higher diversity in long-lived donors than in aged donors.

Sample-barcoded 5' priming and a J-beta primer mix drove a second PCR of about 6 to 12 cycles. Each cDNA was tagged by a template-switch adaptor containing 12 random nucleotides. One entry per CDR3 protein results from TCRdb running MiXCR on the 5' RACE reads. The data hold nearly 800,000 distinct CDR3 sequences, with around 50% observed a single time. This clonotype was recorded a few times. What it recognizes is unknown. The CDR3 has 17 residues. Germline-derived CDR1 and CDR2 are SGDLS and YYNGEE. V dropped 0 bases and J dropped 4; count of bases not matched to a gene: 10. This clonotype originated in a man aged 35 to 55 in good health. The sample consisted of blood. The rearrangement joins TRBV9 to TRBJ2-3, with 8 bases identical to TRBD2. The CDR3 is CASSVGPGGIPADTQYF. CDR3 sequence (DNA): TGTGCCAGCAGCGTAGGCCCGGGAGGGATCCCAGCAGATACGCAGTATTTT.